This TCR beta chain originates from a study of glioma-infiltrating T cells. TCR alpha and beta CDR3 regions were amplified from RNA using iRepertoire nested multiplex PCR. TCRdb reprocessed the multiplex PCR reads via MiXCR and lists one record per CDR3 protein. The sample contains about 93,000 distinct CDR3 sequences, roughly 40% of which appear only once. The CDR3 is 15 residues long. Germline CDR1 is SNHLY and CDR2 is FYNNEI. The J segment lost 4 bases and the V segment lost 7 bases, leaving 9 bases of the junction unmatched. The receptor comes from a human donor with low-grade glioma or glioblastoma, undergoing nonglioma brain surgery, or in good health (not recorded which). V usage is TRBV2 and J usage is TRBJ1-1, with 10 bases that match TRBD1. The sample comprised glioma tissue, nonneoplastic brain tissue, or PBMCs (not recorded which). The CDR3: CASTPKGQGTTEAFF. CDR3 nucleotides: TGTGCCAGCACCCCTAAGGGACAGGGGACCACTGAAGCTTTCTTT. Drawing the rest from reference TRBV2 and TRBJ1-1, the complete variable domain is EPEVTQTPSHQVTQMGQEVILRCVPISNHLYFYWYRQILGQKVEFLVSFYNNEISEKSEIFDDQFSVERPDGSNFTLKIRSTKLEDSAMYFCASTPKGQGTTEAFFGQGTRLTVV.